The following is a TCR beta chain sequence with its context. The authors prepared the TCRbeta library with unique molecular identifiers. One entry per CDR3 protein, called by TCRdb with MiXCR from the PCR reads. The table lists about 500,000 distinct CDR3 sequences, about 33% of them singletons, with around 2.3% in the top ten. The CDR3 consists of 16 residues. Trimming took 2 bases from V and 6 from J, leaving 20 bases between them. Germline V lookup: CDR1 MGHDK, CDR2 SYGVNS. This specimen belongs to a study of T-cell reconstitution after alpha-beta-depleted transplantation in children. The sample here was PBMCs from the stem cell graft donor, taken from the stem cell graft. The J gene is TRBJ2-7, the V gene TRBV25-1; a weak D match, TRBD2 (6 bases). The source is a human donor who donated a stem cell graft to a child with aplastic anemia. CDR3 sequence: CASSEPGLGTRSEQYF. CDR3 nucleotide sequence: TGTGCCAGCAGTGAACCAGGACTCGGGACTCGTTCCGAGCAGTACTTC.